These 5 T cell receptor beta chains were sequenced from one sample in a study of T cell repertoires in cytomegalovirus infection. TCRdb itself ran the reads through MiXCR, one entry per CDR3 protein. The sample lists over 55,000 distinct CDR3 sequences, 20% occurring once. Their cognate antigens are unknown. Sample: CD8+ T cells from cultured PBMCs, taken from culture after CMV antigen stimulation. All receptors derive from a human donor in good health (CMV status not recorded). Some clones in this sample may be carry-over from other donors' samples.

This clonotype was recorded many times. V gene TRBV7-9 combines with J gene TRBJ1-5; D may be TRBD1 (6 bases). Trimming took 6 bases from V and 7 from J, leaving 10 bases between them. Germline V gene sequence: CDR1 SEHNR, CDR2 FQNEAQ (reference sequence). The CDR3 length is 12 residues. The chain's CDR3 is CASSTGGQPQHF. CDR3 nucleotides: TGTGCCAGCAGTACGGGGGGCCAGCCCCAGCATTTT.

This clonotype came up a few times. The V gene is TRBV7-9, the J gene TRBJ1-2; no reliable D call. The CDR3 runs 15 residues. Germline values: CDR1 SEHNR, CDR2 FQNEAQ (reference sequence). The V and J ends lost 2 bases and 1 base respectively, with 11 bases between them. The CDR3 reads CASSLSGSLNYGYTF. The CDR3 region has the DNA TGTGCCAGCAGCTTATCGGGGAGCCTTAACTATGGCTACACCTTC.

The CDR3 DNA reads TGTGCCTGGAGTGGACTACCGTTGAACACTGAAGCTTTCTTT. Translated, it gives CAWSGLPLNTEAFF. The V call is TRBV30, the J call TRBJ1-1; D unresolved. V lost 1 base to trimming and J lost 0 bases, with 9 bases between them. Germline V gene data show CDR1 as GTSNPN and CDR2 as SVGIG (reference sequence). The CDR3 is 14 amino acids.

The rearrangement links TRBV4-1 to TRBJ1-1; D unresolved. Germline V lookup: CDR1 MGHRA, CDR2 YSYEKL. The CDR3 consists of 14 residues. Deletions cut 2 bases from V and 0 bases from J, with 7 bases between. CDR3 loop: CASSQTEMNTEAFF. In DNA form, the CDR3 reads TGCGCCAGCAGCCAAACGGAAATGAACACTGAAGCTTTCTTT.

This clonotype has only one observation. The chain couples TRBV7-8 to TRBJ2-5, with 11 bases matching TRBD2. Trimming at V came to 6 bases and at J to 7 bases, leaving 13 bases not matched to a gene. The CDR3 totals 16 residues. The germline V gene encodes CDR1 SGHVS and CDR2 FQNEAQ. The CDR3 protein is CASSFSGRALDVTQYF. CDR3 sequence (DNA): TGTGCCAGCAGTTTTAGCGGGAGGGCCCTCGATGTGACCCAGTACTTC.